One T cell receptor beta chain is described in this entry. Its antigen remains unknown. The sample belongs to a study of cytomegalovirus exposure and HLA in healthy donors. Study context: Findings of an earlier analysis included some 110 million unique TCR beta sequences from 180 million or so T cells. Study-wide results and caveats: Later analysis found that TCR beta chains associated with HLA were more clonally expanded than other, equally common chains. The only immune exposure information that was available was CMV serostatus.

The CDR3 contains 16 residues. The germline CDR1 and CDR2 sequences are SGHAT and FQNNGV. Trimming removed 5 bases from V and 0 bases from J, with 16 bases in between. At sampling all donors were nominally healthy, likely with unrecorded immune exposures. Amplification used 60 Vbeta primers and 13 Jbeta primers. Assay used: immunoSEQ multiplex PCR; TCRdb lists only in-frame clones, some missing. This sample yields around 130,000 clones, of which 78% are seen a single time; approximately 1.5% belongs to the top ten. The TCR originated in a woman aged 18-35 years in good health and CMV-seronegative. Specimen: PBMCs. The gene calls are TRBV11-2 and TRBJ1-2, with a tentative D call TRBD1 (5 bases). This CDR3 reads CASSPTAGPPNYGYTF. The CDR3 nucleotides are TGTGCCAGCAGCCCGACCGCGGGACCGCCTAACTATGGCTACACCTTC. Full variable domain (missing parts from reference TRBV11-2 and TRBJ1-2): EAGVAQSPRYKIIEKRQSVAFWCNPISGHATLYWYQQILGQGPKLLIQFQNNGVVDDSQLPKDRFSAERLKGVDSTLKIQPAKLEDSAVYLCASSPTAGPPNYGYTFGSGTRLTVV.